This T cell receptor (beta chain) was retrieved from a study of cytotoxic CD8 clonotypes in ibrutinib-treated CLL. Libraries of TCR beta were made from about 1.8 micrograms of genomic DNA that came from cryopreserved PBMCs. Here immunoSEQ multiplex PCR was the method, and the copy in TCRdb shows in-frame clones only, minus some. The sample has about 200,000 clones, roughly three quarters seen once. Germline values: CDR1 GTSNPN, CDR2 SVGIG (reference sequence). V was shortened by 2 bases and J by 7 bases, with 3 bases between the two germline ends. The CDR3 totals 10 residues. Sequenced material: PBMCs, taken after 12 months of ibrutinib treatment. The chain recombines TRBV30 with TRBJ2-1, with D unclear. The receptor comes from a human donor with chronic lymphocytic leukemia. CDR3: CAWSRNEQFF. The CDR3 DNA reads TGTGCCTGGAGTCGGAATGAGCAGTTCTTC.